This T cell receptor (beta chain) originates from a study of CD8 T cells in Susac syndrome. The CDR3 totals 14 residues. Germline V gene lookup returns CDR1 SGHRS and CDR2 YFSETQ. The ends were cut back, 0 bases at V and 6 bases at J, with 9 bases in the middle. In contrast to the negatively isolated CD8+ and CD4+ T cells, TEMRA cells were FACS-enriched. Random-hexamer reverse transcription was applied to roughly 0.5 to 1 ug RNA. Amplification of TCR beta CDR3 across 54 Vbeta and 13 Jbeta was performed with immunoSEQ multiplex PCR. In TCRdb, the immunoSEQ multiplex PCR reads were re-called with MiXCR into one record per CDR3 protein. The sample contains 120,000 to 150,000 distinct CDR3 sequences, approximately 95% of which appear only once.

The chain uses TRBV5-1 and TRBJ1-4, with TRBD1 as a possible D gene (6 bases). The sequenced material came from CD4+ T cells from PBMCs. The origin of this receptor is a human donor with multiple sclerosis. CDR3 in DNA: TGCGCCAGCAGCTTGGACAGGGTGGATGAAAAACTGTTTTTT. It is translated as CASSLDRVDEKLFF.